The sequence of this T cell receptor beta chain was determined in a study of cytomegalovirus exposure and HLA in healthy donors. At the level of the study: The approximately 120 validation repertoires were reported in a later analysis to have been generated on the same platform as the approximately 600 first-cohort repertoires.

To note about this clone: Its antigen remains unidentified.

The CDR3 covers 12 residues. V lost 5 bases to trimming and J lost 7 bases, with 12 bases between them. Germline loops: CDR1 KGHSH, CDR2 LQKENI. TCRdb's table, derived via immunoSEQ multiplex PCR, lists solely in-frame clones and lacks some. The sample consists of 100,000 or so clones, around 85% of them appearing once. General study results and limits: Testing in vitro showed three CMV-associated chains specific for CMV antigens. Among TCR beta chains, those listed as cytomegalovirus-associated numbered about 150.

The receptor comes from a woman aged 25 to 39 in good health and CMV-seronegative. Sequencing input: PBMCs. This chain uses TRBV18 with TRBJ2-7; D uncertain. The CDR3 DNA follows: TGTGCCAGCTCATCTGGCCCCCTGGAGCAGTACTTC. Translation gives CASSSGPLEQYF.